This T cell receptor (beta chain) comes out of a study of tumor-infiltrating lymphocytes in primary liver carcinoma. Study overall: Between 4.2 and 10 cm across, the tumors were all of stage T1-T3 N0M0.

Findings of the study overall: Tumor specimens were characterized by a significantly higher top-250-clone fraction than blood (p = 0.039).

Starting material of around 460 ng total RNA yielded TCR beta cDNA via a constant-region primer. TCR beta libraries came from three nested multiplex PCR rounds using slightly modified ARM-PCR. TRBV1-TRBV30 forward primers and a C-beta reverse primer were used in the first two PCR rounds, which each ran for approximately 9 cycles. TCRdb reprocessed the multiplex PCR reads via MiXCR and lists one record per CDR3 protein. The sample includes approximately 300,000 distinct CDR3 sequences, 65% of them seen just once. Note on this clonotype: Its antigen is not identified.

Out of unsorted whole blood came the blood RNA, and germline DNA was extracted as well. The patients carried chronic HBV infection and had received no treatment. CDR3 length: 13 residues. CDR1 and CDR2 from the germline V gene are MDHEN and SYDVKM. V was clipped by 8 bases and J by 3 bases; unmatched bases: 1. This receptor was obtained from a man aged 40-49 years with primary liver carcinoma and hepatitis B virus infection. Sequenced: peripheral blood. The chain joins TRBV28 to TRBJ2-1; 10 positions match TRBD2. The CDR3 loop reads CASRLAGYNEQFF. The CDR3, as DNA: TGTGCCAGCCGACTAGCGGGCTACAATGAGCAGTTCTTC.